Shown below are 29 T cell receptor beta chains from a single sample sequenced in a study of T cell repertoires in cytomegalovirus infection. Each CDR3 protein is one row after TCRdb ran MiXCR on the reads. The sample carries roughly 500,000 distinct CDR3 sequences, about 42% recorded once. The antigens of these receptors remain unknown. The specimen was cultured PBMCs, collected from culture after CMV antigen stimulation. Receptors originate from a human donor in good health (CMV status not recorded). Some clones in this sample may be carry-over from other donors' samples.

DNA of the CDR3: TGTGCCACCAGTGATCTACCAAAGGGAAAGTCCAAAAACATTCAGTACTTC. Translated: CATSDLPKGKSKNIQYF. The genes are TRBV24-1 and TRBJ2-4; D uncertain. The CDR3 extends over 17 amino acids. Germline V gene data show CDR1 as KGHDR and CDR2 as SFDVKD. V lost 3 bases to trimming and J lost 2 bases, with 16 bases between them.

V gene TRBV18 combines with J gene TRBJ2-1, with D maybe TRBD2 (5 bases). The germline CDR1 and CDR2 sequences are KGHSH and LQKENI. This CDR3 is built from 15 residues. The ends were cut back, 6 bases at V and 6 bases at J, with 18 bases in the middle. CDR3 DNA sequence: TGTGCCAGCTCCCCCGGACGGACTCCTGTCAATGAGCAGTTCTTC. It yields the protein CASSPGRTPVNEQFF.

V usage is TRBV7-9 and J usage is TRBJ2-3; D not resolved. This CDR3 has 15 amino acids. Trimming pared 5 bases from V and 3 bases from J, leaving 15 bases between. CDR1 is SEHNR and CDR2 is FQNEAQ in the germline V gene (reference sequence). In DNA form, the CDR3 reads TGTGCCAGCAGCCCGAACAGATTAGGTACAGATACGCAGTATTTT. It codes for CASSPNRLGTDTQYF.

This clonotype was observed a few times. The chain couples TRBV4-3 to TRBJ1-2; D ambiguous. CDR3 length: 15 amino acids. Trimming stripped 1 base from V and 2 bases from J, with 11 bases between. Germline assignment: CDR1 LGHNA and CDR2 YSLEER. The CDR3 is CASSQVGMGNYGYTF. Written as DNA, the CDR3 is TGCGCCAGCAGCCAAGTGGGGATGGGAAACTATGGCTACACCTTC.

In DNA, the CDR3 is TGTGCCAGCAGCTTATTTCAAGGGGGTACGCAGTATTTT. This sequence encodes CASSLFQGGTQYF. V and J are TRBV7-2 and TRBJ2-3, with D possibly TRBD1 on 6 matching bases. The V gene's germline CDR1 is SGHTA and CDR2 FQGNSA. Trimming left V 2 bases short and J 8 bases short, with 11 bases between. The CDR3 covers 13 residues.

This clonotype occurred a few times. V gene TRBV12-3 or TRBV12-4 combines with J gene TRBJ1-6; D might be TRBD1 (5 bases). Trimming left V 4 bases short and J 5 bases short, with 12 bases between. The CDR3 consists of 15 residues. The DNA of the CDR3 is TGTGCCAGCAGTTGGTCGGGGACGAATAATTCACCCCTCCACTTT. Amino acids: CASSWSGTNNSPLHF.

The V and J genes are TRBV12-3 or TRBV12-4 and TRBJ2-5; 7 nucleotides agree with TRBD2. Germline trimming cut 1 base from V and 2 bases from J; bases unmatched to any gene: 4. This CDR3 has 15 residues. The CDR3 DNA follows: TGTGCCAGCAGTTTAGAAGCGGGGCTGCAAGAGACCCAGTACTTC. Its translation is CASSLEAGLQETQYF.

CDR3 nucleotides: TGTGCCAGCAGCTTAAGGATCGGGAGCGGGAGTTACGAGCAGTACTTC. This sequence encodes CASSLRIGSGSYEQYF. The chain carries TRBV7-2 and TRBJ2-7; 8 bases map to TRBD2. This CDR3 has 16 residues. Germline trimming cut 2 bases from V and 4 bases from J; bases unmatched to any gene: 10. The germline V gene has CDR1 SGHTA and CDR2 FQGNSA.

This sequence joins TRBV27 and TRBJ2-7; 7 positions match TRBD2. The CDR3 totals 14 residues. V lost 5 bases, J lost 3 bases, and 7 bases stayed unmatched. CDR1 is MNHEY, CDR2 SMNVEV, per germline (reference sequence). The CDR3 coding sequence is TGTGCCAGCAGTCCCCGGGAGGAGAGCTACGAGCAGTACTTC. It is translated as CASSPREESYEQYF.

The V call is TRBV20-1, the J call TRBJ2-1; 9 bases map to TRBD2. Looked up from germline, CDR1 is DFQATT and CDR2 is SNEGSKA (reference sequence). The trim removed 5 bases at V and 8 bases at J, leaving 16 bases unmatched. The length of the CDR3 is 16 residues. The CDR3, as DNA: TGCAGTGCTCCGAATCCCTCGGGCGGGAGGGCCTATGAGCAGTTCTTC. It encodes CSAPNPSGGRAYEQFF.

This clonotype was observed a handful of times. V and J are TRBV12-3 or TRBV12-4 and TRBJ2-1; D not resolved. This CDR3 comprises 10 residues. V dropped 1 base and J dropped 13 bases, with 5 bases sitting between them. CDR3 coding DNA: TGTGCCAGCAGTTTAGACAAACAGTTCTTC. This codes for CASSLDKQFF.

The chain joins TRBV24-1 to TRBJ2-1; no clear D. Trimming left V 7 bases short and J 0 bases short, with 15 bases between. Per the germline V gene, CDR1 is KGHDR and CDR2 is SFDVKD. CDR3 length: 16 residues. The CDR3 DNA is TGTGCCACCAGACTTCGACCGCACCGCTCCTACAATGAGCAGTTCTTC. It yields the protein CATRLRPHRSYNEQFF.

The V gene is TRBV7-6, the J gene TRBJ2-5, with 10 bases that match TRBD2. The junction had 3 bases not matched to a gene; V was cut back by 3 bases and J by 2 bases. Per germline, CDR1 SGHVS and CDR2 FNYEAQ. This CDR3 spans 15 amino acids. The CDR3 here is CASSFLAGVQETQYF. CDR3 coding DNA: TGTGCCAGCAGCTTTCTAGCGGGAGTACAAGAGACCCAGTACTTC.

The genes are TRBV7-9 and TRBJ2-7; no reliable D call. This CDR3 region has 12 residues. Germline CDR1 and CDR2: SEHNR and FQNEAQ (reference sequence). The V gene lost 5 bases and the J gene lost 2 bases, with 7 bases spanning the gap. The CDR3 coding sequence is TGTGCCAGCAGCCTGGCCACCTACGAGCAGTACTTC. Translated: CASSLATYEQYF.

This rearrangement joins TRBV6-2 or TRBV6-3 to TRBJ2-3, with a possible D match to TRBD1 (6 bases). Germline V gene lookup returns CDR1 MNHEY and CDR2 SVGEGT. With 5 bases removed from V and 0 bases from J, the gap between germline ends came to 15 bases. This CDR3 has 16 amino acids. CDR3 DNA sequence: TGTGCCAGCAGTGAAGTGGCAGGACAGAGCACAGATACGCAGTATTTT. It yields the protein CASSEVAGQSTDTQYF.

This clonotype was counted between two and nine times. The chain recombines TRBV7-8 with TRBJ2-3; tentative D call: TRBD2 (5 bases). This CDR3 is 13 amino acids long. Deletions cut 3 bases from V and 6 bases from J, with 10 bases between. From germline, CDR1 is SGHVS and CDR2 FQNEAQ. CDR3 sequence reads: CASSFGVLDTQYF. The CDR3 region has the DNA TGTGCCAGCAGCTTCGGGGTCCTGGATACGCAGTATTTT.

The chain carries TRBV27 and TRBJ2-3, with D possibly being TRBD2 (7 bases). This CDR3 is 14 amino acids long. Germline V gene sequence: CDR1 MNHEY, CDR2 SMNVEV (reference sequence). Trimming stripped 7 bases from V and 5 bases from J, with 16 bases between. The CDR3 sequence: CASTSRGGEDTQYF. DNA for the CDR3: TGTGCCAGCACGTCCAGGGGAGGGGAAGATACGCAGTATTTT.

The CDR3 sequence is CASSQEDRGYEQYF. CDR3 bases: TGCGCCAGCAGCCAAGAGGACAGGGGCTACGAGCAGTACTTC. The J gene is TRBJ2-7, the V gene TRBV4-3; 9 nucleotides align to TRBD1. V lost 0 bases and J lost 3; bases outside the gene matches: 0. The CDR3 extends over 14 amino acids. CDR1 is LGHNA, CDR2 YSLEER, per germline.

V gene TRBV12-3 or TRBV12-4 combines with J gene TRBJ2-3; D not resolved. The ends were cut back, 0 bases at V and 6 bases at J, with 7 bases in the middle. The CDR3 is 13 residues long. The CDR3 loop is CASSLAGFDTQYF. In DNA form, the CDR3 reads TGTGCCAGCAGTTTAGCTGGTTTTGATACGCAGTATTTT.

The chain uses TRBV27 and TRBJ2-1; 8 nucleotides align to TRBD1. The CDR3 runs to 14 residues. In germline, CDR1 is MNHEY, CDR2 SMNVEV (reference sequence). The V and J ends lost 8 bases and 7 bases, in that order; junction bases with no gene match: 10. This chain's CDR3 is CASSRTGFSNEQFF. The CDR3 region has the DNA TGTGCCAGCTCGCGGACAGGGTTTTCAAATGAGCAGTTCTTC.

The chain joins TRBV7-2 to TRBJ2-3; the D is unclear. The CDR3 totals 14 residues. The germline CDR1 and CDR2 sequences are SGHTA and FQGNSA. The V gene lost 7 bases and the J gene lost 1 base, with 12 bases spanning the gap. CDR3 sequence reads: CASTQGLGTDTQYF. CDR3 coding DNA: TGTGCCAGCACCCAAGGGCTCGGCACAGATACGCAGTATTTT.

This clonotype was seen only a few times. The V call is TRBV7-8, the J call TRBJ1-3; 7 nucleotides agree with TRBD1. Losses at the gene ends were 4 bases for V and 6 bases for J; bases not matched to a gene: 6. Germline V gene sequence: CDR1 SGHVS, CDR2 FQNEAQ. The CDR3 has 14 amino acids. The CDR3 reads CASSSQGGENTIYF. CDR3 nucleotides: TGTGCCAGCAGCTCCCAGGGGGGCGAAAACACCATATATTTT. Filled out from reference TRBV7-8 and TRBJ1-3, the complete variable domain reads GAGVSQSPRYKVAKRGQDVALRCDPISGHVSLFWYQQALGQGPEFLTYFQNEAQLDKSGLPSDRFFAERPEGSVSTLKIQRTQQEDSAVYLCASSSQGGENTIYFGEGSWLTVV.

The rearrangement uses TRBV20-1 and TRBJ2-7; D gene unclear. Deletions cut 3 bases from V and 7 bases from J, with 13 bases between. Germline-derived CDR1 and CDR2 are DFQATT and SNEGSKA (reference sequence). This CDR3 contains 12 residues. The CDR3 region is CSASEFTREQYF. The CDR3 region has the DNA TGCAGTGCTAGTGAGTTCACAAGAGAGCAGTACTTC.

This clonotype turned up a few times. The V and J genes are TRBV29-1 and TRBJ1-2; D is ambiguous. Germline V gives CDR1 SQVTM, CDR2 ANQGSEA. Trimming left V 6 bases short and J 0 bases short, with 14 bases between. The CDR3 is 14 amino acids. The CDR3 DNA is TGCAGCGTACTAAAAAGGGATCCTAACTATGGCTACACCTTC. This gives the protein CSVLKRDPNYGYTF.

This chain connects TRBV6-8 to TRBJ2-4; D perhaps matches TRBD1 (6 bases). The V gene lost 6 bases and the J gene lost 9 bases, with 15 bases spanning the gap. The CDR3 is 13 amino acids. Germline CDR1 and CDR2: MNHGY and SAAAGT. CDR3: CASSSNRVGIQYF. For the CDR3, the DNA is TGTGCCAGCAGCTCCAACAGGGTTGGCATTCAGTACTTC.

This clonotype occurred a few times. The chain employs TRBV6-1 and TRBJ1-1, with TRBD1 matching over 7 bases. V was pared by 7 bases and J by 5 bases, with 10 bases of the junction left unmatched. The CDR3 has 14 residues. CDR1 MNHNS and CDR2 SASEGT come from the germline V gene. CDR3 loop: CASNRGFGRTEAFF. The CDR3 DNA sequence: TGTGCCAGCAACAGGGGTTTCGGGAGAACTGAAGCTTTCTTT.

The CDR3 sequence: CASSLDITGSGANVLTF. CDR3 bases: TGTGCCAGCAGCTTAGACATCACAGGGTCTGGGGCCAACGTCCTGACTTTC. The rearrangement uses TRBV7-3 and TRBJ2-6, with TRBD1 as a possible D gene (6 bases). There are 17 residues in the CDR3. Germline loops: CDR1 SGHTA, CDR2 FQGTGA. Trimming left V 2 bases short and J 1 base short, with 12 bases between.

This chain uses TRBV27 with TRBJ2-7; D is possibly TRBD2 (6 bases). CDR3 size: 16 residues. V was trimmed by 8 bases and J by 2 bases, leaving 22 bases between them. From germline, CDR1 is MNHEY and CDR2 SMNVEV (reference sequence). CDR3: CASRNHPGTGAYEQYF. DNA for the CDR3: TGTGCCAGCCGGAATCACCCCGGGACTGGAGCCTACGAGCAGTACTTC.

This clonotype was seen only a few times. The rearrangement uses TRBV7-2 and TRBJ2-4, with TRBD1 as a possible D gene (7 bases). Looked up from germline, CDR1 is SGHTA and CDR2 is FQGNSA. CDR3 size: 16 residues. Trimming stripped 5 bases from V and 7 bases from J, with 21 bases between. The CDR3 protein is CASSPRGAGGINIQYF. CDR3 sequence (DNA): TGTGCCAGCAGCCCTAGGGGAGCAGGGGGGATTAACATTCAGTACTTC.